These T cell receptor beta chains were read from a single sample in a study of blood T cell repertoires in COVID-19. Assay: immunoSEQ multiplex PCR; the TCRdb copy retains only in-frame clones and omits some. The sample consists of 150,000 or so clones, about 88% of them appearing once. Sequencing was performed on peripheral blood. Receptors were obtained from a man in his sixties with COVID-19, enrolled during active disease. Both conserved end residues are part of each CDR3. D genes are given only for firm matches. Only some rows state a clone size, as once, few, many or a class for expanded clones.

abundance: .; v_gene: TRBV6-2/TRBV6-3; d_gene: .; j_gene: TRBJ1-1; CDR3nt: TGTGCCAGCAGTACCCAACACAACACTGAAGCTTTCTTT; CDR3aa: CASSTQHNTEAFF
abundance: .; v_gene: TRBV27; d_gene: TRBD1; j_gene: TRBJ2-7; CDR3nt: TGTGCCAGCAGTTTATCTCCAGGGGGCTGGTACGAGCAGTACTTC; CDR3aa: CASSLSPGGWYEQYF
abundance: .; v_gene: TRBV5-1; d_gene: .; j_gene: TRBJ2-7; CDR3nt: TGCGCCAGCAGCTTGTACCAGGGTGTATCCTACGAGCAGTACTTC; CDR3aa: CASSLYQGVSYEQYF
abundance: .; v_gene: TRBV5-8; d_gene: .; j_gene: TRBJ1-4; CDR3nt: TGTGCCAGCAGCTTGTCAGAGATCGCGGCAACTAATGAAAAACTGTTTTTT; CDR3aa: CASSLSEIAATNEKLFF
abundance: .; v_gene: TRBV6-5; d_gene: .; j_gene: TRBJ1-1; CDR3nt: TGTGCCAGCAGTCGAAACAGGTTGAACACTGAAGCTTTCTTT; CDR3aa: CASSRNRLNTEAFF
abundance: .; v_gene: TRBV4-1; d_gene: TRBD1; j_gene: TRBJ1-2; CDR3nt: TGCGCCAGCAGCCAGGCAGGACAGGGCACCTGGGTCGGCTACACCTTC; CDR3aa: CASSQAGQGTWVGYTF
abundance: .; v_gene: TRBV12-5; d_gene: .; j_gene: TRBJ2-4; CDR3nt: TGTGCTAGTGGTTTCCGGGGGACAGATCTAGCCAAAAACATTCAGTACTTC; CDR3aa: CASGFRGTDLAKNIQYF
abundance: .; v_gene: TRBV4-3; d_gene: .; j_gene: TRBJ2-7; CDR3nt: TGCGCCAGCAGCCAGAGGATTGGTACTCCGCAGTACTTC; CDR3aa: CASSQRIGTPQYF
abundance: .; v_gene: TRBV12-3/TRBV12-4; d_gene: .; j_gene: TRBJ1-2; CDR3nt: TGTGCCAGCAGCCGTACACCGAACTATGGCTACACCTTC; CDR3aa: CASSRTPNYGYTF
abundance: .; v_gene: TRBV4-2; d_gene: .; j_gene: TRBJ2-7; CDR3nt: TGTGCCAGCAGCCAGACCAGCGGAACTGGGTACGAGCAGTACTTC; CDR3aa: CASSQTSGTGYEQYF
abundance: .; v_gene: TRBV29-1; d_gene: .; j_gene: TRBJ1-1; CDR3nt: TGCAGCGTTGCTTACGGCGGGGACACTGAAGCTTTCTTT; CDR3aa: CSVAYGGDTEAFF
abundance: .; v_gene: TRBV5-3; d_gene: .; j_gene: TRBJ1-2; CDR3nt: TGTGCCAGAAGCTTAGCTTATGGCTACACCTTC; CDR3aa: CARSLAYGYTF
abundance: .; v_gene: TRBV21-1; d_gene: .; j_gene: TRBJ1-2; CDR3nt: TGTGCCAGCAGCAAAGAAACAGGGCCCTCCTATGGCTACACCTTC; CDR3aa: CASSKETGPSYGYTF
abundance: .; v_gene: TRBV7-2; d_gene: .; j_gene: TRBJ1-2; CDR3nt: TGTGCCAGCAGCTTAGTTGGAGGGAACTATGGCTACACCTTC; CDR3aa: CASSLVGGNYGYTF
abundance: .; v_gene: TRBV7-9; d_gene: .; j_gene: TRBJ2-2; CDR3nt: TGTGCCAGCAGCTTACCGAGGACAGCGAACACCGGGGAGCTGTTTTTT; CDR3aa: CASSLPRTANTGELFF
abundance: .; v_gene: TRBV6-1; d_gene: TRBD2; j_gene: TRBJ2-1; CDR3nt: TGTGCCAGCAGTGATTGGCAAGGGAGGGTCGATGAGCAGTTCTTC; CDR3aa: CASSDWQGRVDEQFF
abundance: .; v_gene: TRBV18; d_gene: TRBD1; j_gene: TRBJ2-7; CDR3nt: TGTGCCAGCTCACCTTTCGGGACAGGGTCCTACGAGCAGTACTTC; CDR3aa: CASSPFGTGSYEQYF
abundance: .; v_gene: TRBV4-2; d_gene: .; j_gene: TRBJ2-7; CDR3nt: TGTGCCAGCAGCCAAGGGACCTGGGGGCGCGCCTCCTACGAGCAGTACTTC; CDR3aa: CASSQGTWGRASYEQYF
abundance: .; v_gene: TRBV24-1; d_gene: TRBD2; j_gene: TRBJ2-3; CDR3nt: TGTGCCACCAGTGAGGTTAGCGGGGGAGGAGGAGATACGCAGTATTTT; CDR3aa: CATSEVSGGGGDTQYF
abundance: .; v_gene: TRBV7-2; d_gene: TRBD1; j_gene: TRBJ1-1; CDR3nt: TGTGCCAGCACCCCCTCTCGACAGGGTTTAATAGCTTTCTTT; CDR3aa: CASTPSRQGLIAFF
abundance: .; v_gene: TRBV11-3; d_gene: TRBD2; j_gene: TRBJ2-3; CDR3nt: TGTGCCAGCGGCGGGAGGGCAGATACGCAGTATTTT; CDR3aa: CASGGRADTQYF
abundance: once; v_gene: TRBV6-2/TRBV6-3; d_gene: .; j_gene: TRBJ2-6; CDR3nt: TGTGCCAGCAGTTACGGTGGCTCCGTCAACGTCCTGACTTTC; CDR3aa: CASSYGGSVNVLTF
abundance: .; v_gene: TRBV27; d_gene: .; j_gene: TRBJ1-1; CDR3nt: TGTGCCAGCAGTTTAGGGCCGAACACTGAAGCTTTCTTT; CDR3aa: CASSLGPNTEAFF
abundance: .; v_gene: TRBV5-1; d_gene: TRBD1; j_gene: TRBJ1-1; CDR3nt: TGCGCCAGCAGCGTCAGGGGAACAGGGGGAGGTTGGGACACTGAAGCTTTCTTT; CDR3aa: CASSVRGTGGGWDTEAFF
abundance: .; v_gene: TRBV7-9; d_gene: .; j_gene: TRBJ1-1; CDR3nt: TGTGCCAGCAGCCTCGTTAACGAGGGCACTGAAGCTTTCTTT; CDR3aa: CASSLVNEGTEAFF
abundance: .; v_gene: TRBV7-8; d_gene: TRBD1; j_gene: TRBJ1-3; CDR3nt: TGTGCCAGCAGCCAAGGACAGGTTACTGGAAACACCATATATTTT; CDR3aa: CASSQGQVTGNTIYF
abundance: .; v_gene: TRBV4-1; d_gene: TRBD1; j_gene: TRBJ1-2; CDR3nt: TGCGCCAGCAGCCCGCCCGGGACAGTCTATGGCTACACCTTC; CDR3aa: CASSPPGTVYGYTF
abundance: .; v_gene: TRBV7-2; d_gene: .; j_gene: TRBJ2-2; CDR3nt: TGTGCCAGCAGCTTAGCCACTCTGAACACCGGGGAGCTGTTTTTT; CDR3aa: CASSLATLNTGELFF
abundance: .; v_gene: TRBV30; d_gene: .; j_gene: TRBJ1-2; CDR3nt: TGTGCCTGGAGCGTACAAGCTAACTATGGCTACACCTTC; CDR3aa: CAWSVQANYGYTF
abundance: once; v_gene: TRBV14; d_gene: .; j_gene: TRBJ2-1; CDR3nt: TGTGCCAGCAGCAACAAACTAGGCTCCAATGAGCAGTTCTTC; CDR3aa: CASSNKLGSNEQFF
abundance: .; v_gene: TRBV14; d_gene: .; j_gene: TRBJ1-1; CDR3nt: TGTGCCAGCAGCCAAGTGGGAGGTGGCACTGAAGCTTTCTTT; CDR3aa: CASSQVGGGTEAFF
abundance: .; v_gene: TRBV19; d_gene: .; j_gene: TRBJ1-5; CDR3nt: TGTGCCAGTAGCCCGGACAGAGATAGCAATCAGCCCCAGCATTTT; CDR3aa: CASSPDRDSNQPQHF
abundance: .; v_gene: TRBV9; d_gene: TRBD1; j_gene: TRBJ1-2; CDR3nt: TGTGCCAGCAGCGTTGGACAGGGGGGTAACTATGGCTACACCTTC; CDR3aa: CASSVGQGGNYGYTF
abundance: .; v_gene: TRBV24-1; d_gene: TRBD1; j_gene: TRBJ1-1; CDR3nt: TGTGCCACCAAAGACAGGGTGAGACCTGAAGCTTTCTTT; CDR3aa: CATKDRVRPEAFF
abundance: few; v_gene: TRBV6-2/TRBV6-3; d_gene: .; j_gene: TRBJ1-6; CDR3nt: TGTGCCAGCAGTTATGTAGGGGGTAACTCACCCCTCCACTTT; CDR3aa: CASSYVGGNSPLHF
abundance: once; v_gene: TRBV6-5; d_gene: .; j_gene: TRBJ1-1; CDR3nt: TGTGCCAGCAGTTACTACAAGAACACTGAAGCTTTCTTT; CDR3aa: CASSYYKNTEAFF
abundance: .; v_gene: TRBV19; d_gene: .; j_gene: TRBJ1-4; CDR3nt: TGTGCCAGTAGTATAGGGGCTTTGTCATCTAATGAAAAACTGTTTTTT; CDR3aa: CASSIGALSSNEKLFF
abundance: .; v_gene: TRBV6-5; d_gene: TRBD2; j_gene: TRBJ2-1; CDR3nt: TGTGCCAGCAGTTCCGGGACTAGCGGAATCAATGAGCAGTTCTTC; CDR3aa: CASSSGTSGINEQFF
abundance: .; v_gene: TRBV5-6; d_gene: .; j_gene: TRBJ1-1; CDR3nt: TGTGCCAGCAGCTTGGATCGGGGGGCGGGTACTGAAGCTTTCTTT; CDR3aa: CASSLDRGAGTEAFF
abundance: few; v_gene: TRBV6-6; d_gene: .; j_gene: TRBJ1-1; CDR3nt: TGTGCCAGCAGTCCTCAAAACAGTGAAGCTTTCTTT; CDR3aa: CASSPQNSEAFF
abundance: .; v_gene: TRBV6-2/TRBV6-3; d_gene: .; j_gene: TRBJ1-2; CDR3nt: TGTGCCAGCAGTTCCGCCGGGACTTCCTATGGCTACACCTTC; CDR3aa: CASSSAGTSYGYTF
abundance: .; v_gene: TRBV5-4; d_gene: TRBD2; j_gene: TRBJ2-3; CDR3nt: TGTGCCAGCAGCTTGGCTAGCGGGGGGGCAGATACGCAGTATTTT; CDR3aa: CASSLASGGADTQYF
abundance: few; v_gene: TRBV7-2; d_gene: TRBD2; j_gene: TRBJ2-1; CDR3nt: TGTGCCAGCGTAACTAGCGGGGGGGGATATGAGCAGTTCTTC; CDR3aa: CASVTSGGGYEQFF
abundance: .; v_gene: TRBV3-1/TRBV3-2; d_gene: TRBD1; j_gene: TRBJ1-4; CDR3nt: TGTGCCAGCAGCCAAGAGGGACAGGGGTCGGGAAAACTGTTTTTT; CDR3aa: CASSQEGQGSGKLFF
abundance: .; v_gene: TRBV28; d_gene: TRBD1; j_gene: TRBJ1-1; CDR3nt: TGTGCCAGCACGAGCCCCGGGACAGGGAAGAACACTGAAGCTTTCTTT; CDR3aa: CASTSPGTGKNTEAFF